This T cell receptor (beta chain) is drawn from a study of tumor-infiltrating lymphocytes in primary liver carcinoma (dated by TCRdb to about 2017). Broadly, across the study: Of the five patients, three men and two women aged 30 to 69 years, four had hepatocellular carcinoma and one had combined HCC and intrahepatic cholangiocarcinoma. Tumors of the five patients were stage T1-T3 N0M0 with maximum diameters of roughly 4.2 to 11 cm. Each sample produced about 3.5 to 7.5 million productive TCRbeta reads, and read depth showed no significant difference between tissue types. For each liver tumor, the study sampled five regions along with adjacent normal tissue and blood, and applied TCRbeta repertoire sequencing, expression microarrays and whole-exome sequencing. A total of approximately 35 specimens from 5 patients underwent TCRbeta repertoire sequencing, comprising some 25 tumor regions, 5 adjacent noncancerous liver tissues and 5 peripheral blood samples. The approximately 24 tumor region samples were profiled with Agilent mRNA microarrays so that TCRbeta repertoire diversity could be related to the local molecular phenotype. High reproducibility was observed for the technical replicate repertoires, with mean shared-clone rates roughly 0.92 and correlation coefficients above 0.95.

Total RNA and DNA were co-extracted from around 20-30 mg of bulk tissue with the AllPrep DNA/RNA mini kit, without cell sorting. Surgical resection was performed in China between late 2015 and early 2016 on roughly 5 patients with histopathologically diagnosed primary liver carcinoma. At the time of sampling, the patients were treatment-naive and had chronic HBV infection. Five spatially separated regions were sampled from each tumor: the superior, inferior, left-lateral and right-lateral poles, plus the tumor centre. Histological examination found more than 80% viable tumor cells in every tumor sample. Fresh tumor and adjacent tissue pieces were bisected; one half was stored in RNAlater at -80°C, the other sent for histology. Points on this clonotype: Its antigen is not yet known. One end of the junction is discordant with germline, which a read error may explain.

What the authors observed across the whole study: Only about 8-25% of top clones were found in all five regions of a tumor, suggesting spatial heterogeneity of tumor-infiltrating T cells. Repertoire overlap was higher between tumor regions (mean roughly 35%) than tumor-adjacent (roughly 17%) or tumor-blood (about 15%) pairs, consistent with antigen-driven expansion. The top 250 clones made up a significantly larger repertoire fraction in tumors than in blood (p = 0.039). Only the TCR beta chain was sequenced, so true repertoire diversity is likely underestimated because unpaired alpha chains were not captured. With just a few patients in the study, the authors point out that the findings should be validated in a larger study. Because the samples were bulk and unsorted, CD4+ and CD8+ T cell repertoires could not be compared.

Starting from about 500 ng total RNA, TCRbeta-specific cDNA was produced by reverse transcription with a constant-region primer and ProtoScript II reverse transcriptase. The TCRbeta libraries were prepared through three rounds of nested multiplex PCR following a slightly modified ARM-PCR procedure. Each of the first two PCR rounds ran for 10 cycles and used multiplex TRBV1-TRBV30 forward primers together with a Cbeta reverse primer. Sample barcodes and Illumina adapters were added in a final 25-cycle PCR with Deep VentR polymerase. Amplicons of 200-500 bp were gel-purified with a QIAquick gel extraction kit before sequencing. TCRbeta amplicons were sequenced on an Illumina HiSeq 2500 with 250-bp paired-end reads. The study's processing was this. Quality trimming of reads was performed with Trimmomatic v0.33, and paired reads were merged with FLASH v1.2.11 so that full CDR3 sequences could be recovered. MiGEC v1.2.1b assigned V, D and J germline segments to the rearranged TCRbeta sequences. Clonotype statistics and Shannon-Wiener diversity indices were computed with VDJtools v1.0.0. To cut down on sampling bias, every analysis after diversity analysis relied on just the 250 most abundant clonotypes from each sample. TCRdb reprocessed the public reads (quality trimming at Q25 with fastp, clone calling with MiXCR) and kept in-frame beta chains. Every entry covers one CDR3 protein and lists the most common genes and DNA from its rows. The V and J calls and clone size come from TCRdb's table, not from the authors' own analysis. This sample has just under 55,000 distinct CDR3 sequences in its table, and about 80% of those were observed once. The ten largest clones add up to about 25% of the sample.

The CDR1 and CDR2 encoded by the germline V gene are SQVTM and ANQGSEA. The CDR3 covers 14 residues, taking in both the cysteine and the phenylalanine. Kept here is only the CDR3 DNA, which spans 42 bases and is read in frame from base 1. The chain is made from TRBV29-1 and TRBJ2-1; TRBD2 fits 10 bases in the junction. Sequenced sample: liver tumor tissue from sampling region 2. The cell subset or site label, read with the paper, signifies: tumor region T2, inferior pole. The source is a middle-aged man with primary liver carcinoma and hepatitis B virus infection. The CDR3 in this case is CSAEASGGSNEQFF. The DNA sequence is as follows: TGCAGCGCTGAGGCTAGCGGGGGATCGAATGAACAGTTCTTC.